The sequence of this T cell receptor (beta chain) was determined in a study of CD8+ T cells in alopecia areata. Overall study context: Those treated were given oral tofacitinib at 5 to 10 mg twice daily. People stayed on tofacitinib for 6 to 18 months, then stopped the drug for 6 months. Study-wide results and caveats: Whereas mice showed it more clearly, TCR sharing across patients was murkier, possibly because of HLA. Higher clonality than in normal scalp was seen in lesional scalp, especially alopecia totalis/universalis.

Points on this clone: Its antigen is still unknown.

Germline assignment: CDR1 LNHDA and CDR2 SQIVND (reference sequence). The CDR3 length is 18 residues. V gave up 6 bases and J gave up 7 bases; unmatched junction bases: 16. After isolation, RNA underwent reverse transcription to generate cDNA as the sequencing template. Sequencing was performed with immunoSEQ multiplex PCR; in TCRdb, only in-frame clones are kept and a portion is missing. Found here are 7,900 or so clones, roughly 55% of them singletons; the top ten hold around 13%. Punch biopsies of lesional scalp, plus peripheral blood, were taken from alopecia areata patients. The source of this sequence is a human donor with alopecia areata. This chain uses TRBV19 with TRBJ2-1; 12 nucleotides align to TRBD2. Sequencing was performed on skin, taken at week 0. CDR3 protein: CASRRTSGDRRSENEQFF. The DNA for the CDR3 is TGTGCCAGTAGACGGACTAGCGGGGACAGACGAAGTGAGAATGAGCAGTTCTTC.